This is a list of T cell receptor beta chains from one sample in a study of shared clonotypes between healthy human individuals. The repertoire was sequenced with immunoSEQ multiplex PCR; TCRdb's copy has only in-frame clones and lacks some. This table has approximately 2.3 million clones, over 85% appearing once. The specimen sequenced was naive CD4+ T cells from PBMCs. The receptors stem from a man between 18 and 29 years old in good health. Some clones in this sample may be carry-over from other donors' samples. The CDR3 runs from the conserved cysteine through the conserved F or W. The order of the fields is V gene, D gene, CDR3 length, J gene, clone size, CDR3 DNA, CDR3 protein. D genes are given only for firm matches. Only part of the rows carry a size: once, few, many, or a class if the clone is expanded.

>TRBV14|.|11|TRBJ2-7|.
TGTGCCAGCAGCCATCGGTCCGAGCAGTACTTC
CASSHRSEQYF
>TRBV28|.|13|TRBJ2-7|.
TGTGCCAGCAGCCCGCAGAAGCCCCACGAGCAGTACTTC
CASSPQKPHEQYF
>TRBV10-2|.|14|TRBJ1-5|.
TGCGCCAGCAGTGAACCCCCGGGCAATCAGCCCCAGCATTTT
CASSEPPGNQPQHF
>TRBV5-1|.|12|TRBJ2-3|.
TGCGCCAGCAGTAGGAGAGGAGATACGCAGTATTTT
CASSRRGDTQYF
>TRBV20-1|.|11|TRBJ2-7|.
TGCAGCCAAGGCTCCCGAGACGAGCAGTACTTC
CSQGSRDEQYF
>TRBV7-2|.|16|TRBJ2-2|.
TGTGCCAGCAGCTTAAACAGGGTACGGAACACCGGGGAGCTGTTTTTT
CASSLNRVRNTGELFF
>TRBV28|.|12|TRBJ2-1|.
TGTGCCAGCAGTTGGGCCGGGAATGAGCAGTTCTTC
CASSWAGNEQFF
>TRBV29-1|.|13|TRBJ1-2|.
TGCAGCGTTAATCCCGGACTTAACTATGGCTACACCTTC
CSVNPGLNYGYTF
>TRBV11-2|.|15|TRBJ2-7|.
TGTGCCAGCAGCTTGGGGGCCCTGCCCTCCTACGAGCAGTACTTC
CASSLGALPSYEQYF
>TRBV19|.|12|TRBJ2-3|.
TGTGCCAGTAGCATAGGGCGGGATACGCAGTATTTT
CASSIGRDTQYF
>TRBV19|.|15|TRBJ1-5|.
TGTGCCAGTAGTACCAGGGGAACGTTCAATCAGCCCCAGCATTTT
CASSTRGTFNQPQHF
>TRBV28|.|12|TRBJ2-7|.
TGTGCCAGCACTTCCAGGGAGGCGTGGTACTACTTC
CASTSREAWYYF
>TRBV4-1|TRBD2|17|TRBJ2-2|.
TGCGCCAGCAGTCCGGGACTAGCGGGGGTGAACACCGGGGAGCTGTTTTTT
CASSPGLAGVNTGELFF
>TRBV2|.|16|TRBJ1-2|once
TGTGCCAGCAGTGAACGTCGGGGAACGGTGGGCTATGGCTACACCTTC
CASSERRGTVGYGYTF
>TRBV6-5|TRBD2|16|TRBJ2-3|once
TGTGCCAGCAGTTACTCTGCGGGAGGAGGAACAGATACGCAGTATTTT
CASSYSAGGGTDTQYF
>TRBV28|TRBD1|21|TRBJ2-2|.
TGTGCCAGCAGTTTATGGGGCCCAGGGGGCGCAAATAGCTTGAACACCGGGGAGCTGTTTTTT
CASSLWGPGGANSLNTGELFF
>TRBV5-1|.|15|TRBJ2-5|.
TGCGCCAGCAGTCTGGGGGCAGGTTACCAAGAGACCCAGTACTTC
CASSLGAGYQETQYF
>TRBV7-9|.|13|TRBJ1-2|.
TGTGCCAGCGGGCAGGAAGTTATGGGTGGCTACACCTTC
CASGQEVMGGYTF
>TRBV6-6|.|15|TRBJ2-1|.
TGTGCCAGCAGTACCTCCGGGACAAGCTACAATGAGCAGTTCTTC
CASSTSGTSYNEQFF
>TRBV27|TRBD1|16|TRBJ1-1|.
TGTGCCAGCAGTTTTCTTGGACAGGCTGAGGAGCGTCAAGCTTTCTTT
CASSFLGQAEERQAFF
>TRBV10-3|.|12|TRBJ1-5|few
TGTGCCATCGCGGAAGCCGAGGGGCCCCAGCATTTT
CAIAEAEGPQHF
>TRBV6-5|TRBD2|15|TRBJ2-7|.
TGTGCCAGCAGTTATGGACATAGCGGGGGGTACGAGCAGTACTTC
CASSYGHSGGYEQYF
>TRBV28|.|14|TRBJ2-1|.
TGTGCCAGCAGTACCCCCTCGAGGACAAATGAGCAGTTCTTC
CASSTPSRTNEQFF
>TRBV28|.|12|TRBJ2-7|.
TGTGCCAGCAGTTTAGGCAGTTACGAGCAGTACTTC
CASSLGSYEQYF
>TRBV5-1|TRBD2|14|TRBJ2-3|.
TGCGCCAGCAGCACGACTAGCGACACAGATACGCAGTATTTT
CASSTTSDTDTQYF
>TRBV29-1|.|15|TRBJ2-1|.
TGCAGCGTTGGGGTTGGGCCGTTATCCTACAATGAGCAGTTCTTC
CSVGVGPLSYNEQFF
>TRBV30|TRBD1|13|TRBJ1-1|.
TGTGCCTGTACCGGGACAGGGGGTACTGAAGCTTTCTTT
CACTGTGGTEAFF
>TRBV7-8|.|16|TRBJ2-3|.
TGTGCCAGCAGCTCTCAAAGGGTATTAAGGGGAGATACGCAGTATTTT
CASSSQRVLRGDTQYF
>TRBV11-2|TRBD1|13|TRBJ1-1|few
TGTGCCAGCAGCCTCTACAGGGGAACTGAAGCTTTCTTT
CASSLYRGTEAFF
>TRBV6-1|TRBD2|16|TRBJ2-1|.
TGTGCCAGCAGTGACGGCCTAGCGGGAGGGTACAATGAGCAGTTCTTC
CASSDGLAGGYNEQFF
>TRBV5-6|.|15|TRBJ2-3|.
TGTGCCAGCAGCTTGGTGAGCGCAGGGCCAGATACGCAGTATTTT
CASSLVSAGPDTQYF
>TRBV19|TRBD2|15|TRBJ2-2|.
TGTGCCAGTAGTACCATCGGGACTAGTCCCGGGGAGCTGTTTTTT
CASSTIGTSPGELFF
>TRBV14|TRBD2|15|TRBJ2-5|.
TGTGCCAGCAGCCCCTGGACTAGCGGGGTAGAGACCCAGTACTTC
CASSPWTSGVETQYF
>TRBV29-1|.|13|TRBJ1-1|.
TGCAGCGTTGATTGGGGACTGAACACTGAAGCTTTCTTT
CSVDWGLNTEAFF
>TRBV29-1|TRBD1|15|TRBJ2-1|.
TGCAGCGGCTTACAGGGGGCGAGGTCCTACAATGAGCAGTTCTTC
CSGLQGARSYNEQFF
>TRBV2|TRBD2|16|TRBJ2-5|.
TGTGCCAGCACGGATGATCTAGCGGGAGTTAGAGAGACCCAGTACTTC
CASTDDLAGVRETQYF
>TRBV7-9|TRBD1|14|TRBJ1-2|.
TGTGCCAGCAGCTTAAGGGGACAGGGGGCTTATTGGACCTTC
CASSLRGQGAYWTF
>TRBV11-2|.|15|TRBJ1-4|.
TGTGCCAGCAGCCCGACAAGGCTAAACAATGAAAAACTGTTTTTT
CASSPTRLNNEKLFF
>TRBV27|TRBD1|15|TRBJ1-2|.
TGTGCCAGCAGTTTAGTTGGGACAGGGCCAGATGGCTACACCTTC
CASSLVGTGPDGYTF
>TRBV5-1|.|15|TRBJ2-7|.
TGCGCCAGCAGCTTGGCGAAGACGTCCGACTACGAGCAGTACTTC
CASSLAKTSDYEQYF
>TRBV28|TRBD2|15|TRBJ2-7|once
TGTGCCAGCAGTTTATTACCTAGCGGGAGTTACGAGCAGTACTTC
CASSLLPSGSYEQYF
>TRBV6-5|TRBD1|14|TRBJ1-6|.
TGTGCCAGCAGTTCGACAGGGGGTAATTCACCCCTCCACTTT
CASSSTGGNSPLHF
>TRBV6-6|.|14|TRBJ1-1|.
TGTGCCAGCAGTTACCCATACAGGAACACTGAAGCTTTCTTT
CASSYPYRNTEAFF
>TRBV5-4|.|15|TRBJ2-3|.
TGTGCCAGCAGCTTGGTTAGTGCTTACACAGATACGCAGTATTTT
CASSLVSAYTDTQYF
>TRBV11-2|.|14|TRBJ2-3|.
TGTGCCAGCAGCCCCTTTTGGAAACTGGATACGCAGTATTTT
CASSPFWKLDTQYF
>TRBV5-4|.|13|TRBJ2-7|.
TGTGCCAGCAGCTTGACAGGGACGCACGAGCAGTACTTC
CASSLTGTHEQYF
>TRBV4-2|.|15|TRBJ2-4|.
TGTGCCAGCAGCCAAGAATTTGTAGGGGGGAACATTCAGTACTTC
CASSQEFVGGNIQYF
>TRBV11-1|.|15|TRBJ1-1|.
TGTGCCAGCAGCTTGAGGTCCAGACCGAACACTGAAGCTTTCTTT
CASSLRSRPNTEAFF
>TRBV2|.|14|TRBJ1-5|.
TGTGCCAGCAGTGAAAGGACACGTCGGCAGCCCCAGCATTTT
CASSERTRRQPQHF
>TRBV29-1|TRBD2|12|TRBJ2-3|.
TGCAGCGTTCTACTAGCGGCAGATACGCAGTATTTT
CSVLLAADTQYF
>TRBV9|.|15|TRBJ2-7|.
TGTGCCAGCAGCGTAGCTCCGGGTGGGCCCTACGAGCAGTACTTC
CASSVAPGGPYEQYF
>TRBV5-1|TRBD1|16|TRBJ1-1|.
TGCGCCAGCGCATTTCAAGGAGGACAGGTCAACACTGAAGCTTTCTTT
CASAFQGGQVNTEAFF
>TRBV5-1|.|15|TRBJ1-4|.
TGCGCCAGCAGCTCCCAGTCGGGGACTAATGAAAAACTGTTTTTT
CASSSQSGTNEKLFF